This is a list of T cell receptor beta chains from one sample in a study of blood T cell repertoires in COVID-19. Using immunoSEQ multiplex PCR, the repertoire was profiled, and TCRdb retains in-frame clones only, with some absent. The table has 85,000 to 120,000 clones, roughly 84% seen once. The specimen sequenced was peripheral blood. The receptors here all came from a human donor in a cohort sampled during active COVID-19. Both conserved end residues are trimmed from each CDR3. Clone size is stated in some rows and not others, as once, few, many or a class when expanded.

v_call	cdr3_length	clone_size	j_call	cdr3_aa
TRBV11-3	14	-	TRBJ2-3	ASSLDQERQTDTQY
TRBV6-5	12	-	TRBJ1-6	ASAGQGNNSPLH
TRBV4-3	13	few	TRBJ1-6	ASSDGQGRNSPLH
TRBV27	12	-	TRBJ2-7	ASSRQGSLYEQY
TRBV3-1/TRBV3-2	15	-	TRBJ1-1	ASSQERFGTGNTEAF
TRBV4-2	14	-	TRBJ2-1	ASSPRLSQGGNEQF
TRBV14	13	-	TRBJ1-1	ASSQRTARNTEAF
TRBV7-2	12	-	TRBJ2-5	ASSRQGIQETQY
TRBV19	13	-	TRBJ1-1	ASSIWGRGLTEAF
TRBV4-2	12	-	TRBJ2-1	ASSQDFRGPEQF